The clone carrying this TCR beta chain was seen a single time. RNA transcripts were the template, and TCR beta CDR3 regions were amplified from them. Second-round multiplex PCR came after a first-round RT-PCR that employed HTBI primers. MiXCR, run by TCRdb on the multiplex PCR reads, gives a single entry per CDR3 protein. Seen here are hundreds of thousands of distinct CDR3 sequences, around 40% observed once, and the top ten hold 44%. These data belong to a study of Graves' ophthalmopathy and Graves' hyperthyroidism. Germline V gene lookup returns CDR1 SNHLY and CDR2 FYNNEI. The V end was cut by 6 bases, the J end by 4 bases, with 15 bases between. CDR3 length equals 14 residues.

The sequence was obtained from an adult man with Graves' ophthalmopathy. The chain combines TRBV2 with TRBJ2-5; D may correspond to TRBD1 or TRBD2 (6 bases each). The sample comprised peripheral blood. This chain's CDR3 is CASRVGGPAETQYF. CDR3 DNA: TGTGCCAGCAGGGTCGGGGGCCCGGCAGAGACCCAGTACTTC.